The T cell receptor beta chain under discussion was sequenced for a study of graft-versus-host responses after intestinal transplantation. Notes on the study in general: Patients with graft-donor T cell macrochimerism had high graft-versus-host to host-versus-graft clonal ratios in allografts. Recipient marrow harbored GvH clones, some of which surfaced first in ileum or blood.

Produced via immunoSEQ multiplex PCR; TCRdb's table is partial and in-frame only. The sample carries about 96,000 clones, around nine tenths recorded once. Between the trimmed V and J ends, which lost 4 bases and 4 bases, there was a span of 14 bases. Per the germline V gene, CDR1 is SGHRS and CDR2 is YFSETQ. The CDR3 totals 15 residues. About this clone: Its specificity is not known.

The sequence was collected from a human donor who received an intestinal transplant. This rearrangement joins TRBV5-1 to TRBJ1-4; D is uncertain. The sample here was unstimulated CD4+ T cells sorted from spleen or lymph node cells, taken before intestinal transplant. CDR3 in amino acids: CASSRSTGLNEKLFF. Here the CDR3 DNA reads TGCGCCAGCAGCCGGTCGACCGGCCTTAATGAAAAACTGTTTTTT.